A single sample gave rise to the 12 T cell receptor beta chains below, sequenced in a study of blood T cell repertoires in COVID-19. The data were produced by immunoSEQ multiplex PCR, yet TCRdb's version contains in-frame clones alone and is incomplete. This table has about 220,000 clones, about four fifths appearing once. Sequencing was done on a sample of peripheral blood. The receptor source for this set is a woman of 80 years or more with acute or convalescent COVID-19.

The CDR3 nucleotides read TGTGCCAGCAGCTTGGAGACACCTTTTTTTGTTGAAGCTTTCTTT. Translated, it gives CASSLETPFFVEAFF. V usage is TRBV5-8 and J usage is TRBJ1-1, with D uncertain. This CDR3 region has 15 residues. From germline, CDR1 is SGHTS and CDR2 YDEGEE. V was trimmed by 0 bases and J by 7 bases, leaving 16 bases between them.

CDR3 residues: CATADDRGVNEQYF. Here the CDR3 DNA reads TGTGCCACCGCCGATGACAGGGGCGTAAACGAGCAGTACTTC. The rearrangement uses TRBV24-1 and TRBJ2-7, with 8 bases aligning to TRBD1. Trimming at V came to 9 bases and at J to 5 bases, leaving 11 bases not matched to a gene. This CDR3 is built from 14 residues. Germline assignment: CDR1 KGHDR and CDR2 SFDVKD.

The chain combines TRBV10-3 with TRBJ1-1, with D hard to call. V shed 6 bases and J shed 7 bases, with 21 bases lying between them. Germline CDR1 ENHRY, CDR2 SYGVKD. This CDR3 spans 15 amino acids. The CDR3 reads CAISPGSGFVGEAFF. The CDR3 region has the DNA TGTGCCATCAGCCCAGGATCGGGGTTTGTGGGTGAAGCTTTCTTT.

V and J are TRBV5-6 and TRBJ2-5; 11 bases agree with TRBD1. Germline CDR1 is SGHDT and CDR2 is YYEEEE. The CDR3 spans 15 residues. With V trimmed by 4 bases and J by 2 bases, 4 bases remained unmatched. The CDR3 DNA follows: TGTGCCAGCAGCCTCGGACAGGGGGCACAAGAGACCCAGTACTTC. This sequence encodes CASSLGQGAQETQYF.

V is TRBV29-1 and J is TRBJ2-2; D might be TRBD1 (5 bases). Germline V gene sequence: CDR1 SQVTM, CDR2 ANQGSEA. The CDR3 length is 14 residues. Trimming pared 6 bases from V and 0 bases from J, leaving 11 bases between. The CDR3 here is CSVRQFTNTGELFF. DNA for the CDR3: TGCAGCGTACGACAGTTTACGAACACCGGGGAGCTGTTTTTT.

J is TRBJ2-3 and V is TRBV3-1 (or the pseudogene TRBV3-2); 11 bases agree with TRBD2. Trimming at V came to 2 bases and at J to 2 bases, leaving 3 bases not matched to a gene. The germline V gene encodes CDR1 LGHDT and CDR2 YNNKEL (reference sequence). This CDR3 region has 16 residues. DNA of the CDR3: TGTGCCAGCAGCCAATTAGCGGGGGGGAACACAGATACGCAGTATTTT. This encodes CASSQLAGGNTDTQYF.

The CDR3 sequence is CASSLLAGDPYEQYF. The CDR3 nucleotides are TGTGCCAGCAGCTTACTGGCAGGGGACCCCTACGAGCAGTACTTC. The chain combines TRBV11-2 with TRBJ2-7; maybe TRBD1 (6 bases). CDR1 and CDR2 (germline): SGHAT, FQNNGV. Between the trimmed V and J ends, which lost 2 bases and 2 bases, there was a span of 13 bases. This CDR3 has 15 residues.

The CDR3 loop is CSVEARRHTEAFF. CDR3 sequence (DNA): TGCAGCGTTGAAGCCCGGCGGCACACTGAAGCTTTCTTT. The chain employs TRBV29-1 and TRBJ1-1; D is ambiguous. Germline V gives CDR1 SQVTM, CDR2 ANQGSEA. CDR3 length: 13 amino acids. Trimming removed 1 base from V and 3 bases from J, with 9 bases in between.

For the CDR3, the DNA is TGTGCCAGCAGTACAGGGGCAGGTGGCTACACCTTC. Its protein is CASSTGAGGYTF. The gene calls are TRBV2 and TRBJ1-2; 7 bases align to TRBD1. V was clipped by 5 bases and J by 7 bases; unmatched bases: 4. Germline loops: CDR1 SNHLY, CDR2 FYNNEI. The CDR3 is 12 residues long.

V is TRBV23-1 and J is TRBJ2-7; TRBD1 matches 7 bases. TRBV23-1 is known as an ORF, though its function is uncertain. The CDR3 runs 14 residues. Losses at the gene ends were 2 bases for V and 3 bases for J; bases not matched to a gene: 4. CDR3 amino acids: CASSQDRAFYEQYF. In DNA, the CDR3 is TGCGCCAGCAGTCAAGACAGGGCTTTCTACGAGCAGTACTTC.

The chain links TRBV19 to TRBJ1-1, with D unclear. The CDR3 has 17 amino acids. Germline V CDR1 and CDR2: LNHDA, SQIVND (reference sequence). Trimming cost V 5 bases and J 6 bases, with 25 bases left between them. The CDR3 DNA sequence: TGTGCCAGTAGTGGCGTGCGGGCCGGTACCCCCTCTGCTGAAGCTTTCTTT. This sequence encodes CASSGVRAGTPSAEAFF.

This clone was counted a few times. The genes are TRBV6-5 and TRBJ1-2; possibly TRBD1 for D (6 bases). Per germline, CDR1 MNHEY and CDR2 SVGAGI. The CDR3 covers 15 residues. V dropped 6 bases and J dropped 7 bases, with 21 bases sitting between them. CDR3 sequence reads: CASSSALGALGGYTF. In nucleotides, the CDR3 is TGTGCCAGCAGCTCCGCATTGGGGGCGCTCGGTGGCTACACCTTC.